This T cell receptor (beta chain) was found in a study of shared clonotypes between healthy human individuals. Study-wide results and limits: When naive CD4 clonotypes were compared across several donors, around 5% were shared.

Sequencing used immunoSEQ multiplex PCR; TCRdb keeps in-frame clones, though not all of them. The sample lists approximately 2,000,000 clones; roughly 93% were seen once. On this clone: Its antigen is not identified.

Germline V lookup: CDR1 SGHNT, CDR2 YYREEE (reference sequence). With 1 base removed from V and 0 bases from J, the gap between germline ends came to 17 bases. This CDR3 spans 17 amino acids. Naive CD8 cells lacked CD45RO and underwent positive selection for CCR7, leaving out terminally differentiated effector memory CD45RA+ cells. The V gene is TRBV5-4, the J gene TRBJ2-7, with no clear D. Sequenced input: naive CD8+ T cells from PBMCs. The sequence came from a man between 18 and 35 years old in good health. Some clones in this sample may be carry-over from other donors' samples. CDR3 sequence reads: CASSLKREMPSSYEQYF. The DNA of the CDR3 is TGTGCCAGCAGCTTGAAGAGAGAGATGCCGTCCTCCTACGAGCAGTACTTC.